This T cell receptor (beta chain) appears in the sequencing data of a study of T cell repertoires in cytomegalovirus infection. Looking at the study overall: Public TCR beta signatures provided an indication of both CMV infection and a matching HLA type. Whole-study findings and limits: CMV-specific HLA-C-restricted TCR beta clonotypes dominated the ex vivo response.

This CDR3 comprises 13 residues. V shed 6 bases and J shed 4 bases, with 10 bases lying between them. One entry per CDR3 protein, called by TCRdb with MiXCR from the reads. The data contain about 400,000 distinct CDR3 sequences, roughly 20% of them singletons. This clonotype has a count of ten or more. Its antigen remains unknown. The sequence was obtained from a human donor in good health (CMV status not recorded). Some clones in this sample may be carry-over from other donors' samples. The chain links TRBV12-3 or TRBV12-4 to TRBJ1-3, with D hard to call. Sequenced input: PBMCs. CDR3 sequence reads: CASSLNEGNTIYF. The CDR3 coding sequence is TGTGCCAGCAGCTTAAATGAGGGAAACACCATATATTTT.